The 8 T cell receptor beta chains below all came from one sample that was sequenced in a study of regulatory T cells in long-lasting Graves disease listed by TCRdb under 2021. The protocol used for the library was multiplex PCR. This sample was sequenced with an Illumina HiSeq 4000. To build TCR beta libraries, CDR3 regions were amplified by Arm-PCR using iRepertoire HTBI primers. Clones were called with MiXCR by TCRdb after fastp trimmed the public reads at Q25, and only in-frame beta chains were retained. Each CDR3 protein appears once, grouped with its most common genes and DNA. The sample profile shows some 500,000 distinct CDR3 sequences; 15% to 20% of them were found once. The biggest ten clones account for roughly 25% of the sample. The time point label of this sample denotes: newly diagnosed GD, antithyroid drugs for less than 3 months. For both TCR sequencing and RNA sequencing, RNA was extracted from PBMCs in TRIzol.

These data are also associated with another study on T cells in Graves' hyperthyroidism and ophthalmopathy.

The source was peripheral blood mononuclear cells (PBMCs), collected at new diagnosis, from a patient treated with antithyroid drugs. Receptor source: a woman aged 35-65 years with Graves disease. Donor details come from another sample of the same person, matched by shared clones.

V is TRBV11-2 and J is TRBJ2-5, with 9 positions matching TRBD2. This CDR3 contains 17 residues. Germline lookup yields CDR1 SGHAT and CDR2 FQNNGV. After removal of 5 bases from V and 1 base from J, the junction contained 11 bases not matched to a gene. CDR3 bases: TGTGCCAGCAGCGACCAGGGGACTAGCACCCCCCAAGAGACCCAGTACTTC. Translation gives CASSDQGTSTPQETQYF.

This clonotype was seen a handful of times. This sequence joins TRBV12-3 or TRBV12-4 and TRBJ2-1, with D possibly matching TRBD2 (6 bases). V shed 6 bases and J shed 4 bases, with 19 bases lying between them. The CDR3 has 16 amino acids. CDR3 sequence reads: CASSPFGGSGYNEQFF. The CDR3 DNA is TGTGCCAGCAGCCCCTTCGGGGGATCGGGATACAATGAGCAGTTCTTC.

This clonotype was found many times. The chain links TRBV14 to TRBJ1-2; D is unclear. Germline V gene data show CDR1 as SGHDN and CDR2 as FVKESK. The CDR3 contains 12 residues. With 6 bases removed from V and 7 bases from J, the gap between germline ends came to 12 bases. The CDR3 nucleotides are TGTGCCAGCAGTCAATATGGGAGTGGCTACACCTTC. This encodes CASSQYGSGYTF. Drawing the rest from reference TRBV14 and TRBJ1-2, the complete variable domain is EAGVTQFPSHSVIEKGQTVTLRCDPISGHDNLYWYRRVMGKEIKFLLHFVKESKQDESGMPNNRFLAERTGGTYSTLKVQPAELEDSGVYFCASSQYGSGYTFGSGTRLTVV.

This clonotype was detected ten times or more. The chain joins TRBV3-1 to TRBJ2-7; no clear D gene. The germline V gene has CDR1 LGHDT and CDR2 YNNKEL (reference sequence). V lost 0 bases, J lost 3 bases, and 0 bases lay in between. The CDR3 consists of 11 residues. CDR3 bases: TGTGCCAGCAGCCAAGACTACGAGCAGTACTTC. It specifies CASSQDYEQYF.

Turning to this clonotype: A much larger clone lies one base from this, so it may be a read error. This chain links TRBV28 with TRBJ2-2; TRBD1 is a possible D gene (7 bases). The CDR3 length is 15 residues. Germline CDR1 and CDR2: MDHEN and SYDVKM. The CDR3 region is CASSPRGQNTGELSF. The CDR3 region has the DNA TGTGCCAGCAGTCCGCGGGGACAGAACACCGGGGAGCTGTCTTTT.

The J gene is TRBJ2-3, the V gene TRBV10-2, with TRBD2 as a possible D gene (6 bases). CDR1 is WSHSY, CDR2 SAAADI, per germline. Deletions cut 6 bases from V and 2 bases from J, with 21 bases between. The CDR3 spans 17 residues. CDR3 DNA: TGCGCCAGCAGAGAACTCCGGGACTGGGGGACCACAGATACGCAGTATTTT. This translates into CASRELRDWGTTDTQYF.

This chain joins TRBV7-2 and TRBJ1-6, with D possibly TRBD1 on 5 matching bases. The CDR3 consists of 14 residues. The V end lost 3 bases, the J end lost 9 bases, and 12 bases lay between the germline ends. Germline-derived CDR1 and CDR2 are SGHTA and FQGNSA. This CDR3 is CASSFGGIGSPLHF. The CDR3 nucleotides read TGTGCCAGCAGCTTTGGGGGGATTGGTTCACCCCTCCACTTT.

Points on this clonotype: This may come from a read error, since a much larger clone is one base off. The gene calls are TRBV29-1 and TRBJ2-3; D perhaps matches TRBD1 (6 bases). Near its end, the DNA agrees better with TRBJ1-1, so the J call may be wrong. The V gene's germline CDR1 is SQVTM and CDR2 ANQGSEA. This CDR3 contains 14 residues. For the CDR3, the DNA is TGCAGCGTTGAAGGGGTTGAGGGGGGCACTGAAGCTTTCTTT. Its translation: CSVEGVEGGTEAFF.